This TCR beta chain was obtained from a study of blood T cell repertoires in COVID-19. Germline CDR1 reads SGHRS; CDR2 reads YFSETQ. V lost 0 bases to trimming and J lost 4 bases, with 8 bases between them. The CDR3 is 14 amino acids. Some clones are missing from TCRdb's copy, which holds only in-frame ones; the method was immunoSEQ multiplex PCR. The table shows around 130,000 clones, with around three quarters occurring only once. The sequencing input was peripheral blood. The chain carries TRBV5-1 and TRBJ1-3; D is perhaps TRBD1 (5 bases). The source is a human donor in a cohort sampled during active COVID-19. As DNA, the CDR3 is TGCGCCAGCAGCTTGGCAGGGTACGGAAACACCATATATTTT. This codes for CASSLAGYGNTIYF. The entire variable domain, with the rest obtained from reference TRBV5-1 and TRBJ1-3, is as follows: KAGVTQTPRYLIKTRGQQVTLSCSPISGHRSVSWYQQTPGQGLQFLFEYFSETQRNKGNFPGRFSGRQFSNSRSEMNVSTLELGDSALYLCASSLAGYGNTIYFGEGSWLTVV.